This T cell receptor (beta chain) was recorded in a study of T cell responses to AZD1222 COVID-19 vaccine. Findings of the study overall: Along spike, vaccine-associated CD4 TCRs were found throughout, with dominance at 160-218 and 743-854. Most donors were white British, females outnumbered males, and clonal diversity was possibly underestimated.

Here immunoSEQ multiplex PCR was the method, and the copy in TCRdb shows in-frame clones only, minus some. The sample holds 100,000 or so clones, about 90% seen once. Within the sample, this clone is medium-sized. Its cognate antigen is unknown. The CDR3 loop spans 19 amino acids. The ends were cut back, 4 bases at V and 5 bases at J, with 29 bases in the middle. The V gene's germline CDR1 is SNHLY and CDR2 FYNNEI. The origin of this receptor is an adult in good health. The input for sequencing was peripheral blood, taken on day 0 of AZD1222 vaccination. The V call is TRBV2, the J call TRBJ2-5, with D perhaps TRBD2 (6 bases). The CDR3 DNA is TGTGCCAGCAGTGCGGACTATGCTGGCGGCCTAAGCGGTTTCGAGACCCAGTACTTC. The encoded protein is CASSADYAGGLSGFETQYF.